A selection of T cell receptor beta chains follows, all from one sample in a study of CD8+CD57+ T cells in acquired aplastic anemia. TCRdb ran MiXCR on the reads and lists one entry per CDR3 protein. The data show roughly 290,000 distinct CDR3 sequences, with approximately 58% seen just once and around 1.3% held by the top ten. The source material was sorted CD4+, CD8+, or CD8+CD57+ T cells (not recorded which) from PBMCs. Every receptor here comes from a human donor with aplastic anemia. Each CDR3 is given with its conserved first and last residue. The order of the fields is clone size, D gene, J gene, V gene, CDR3 protein, CDR3 DNA. The D gene is left open where the match is weak. Some rows have no size entry. The others give once, few or many, or a class for an expanded clone.

clone_size: many
d_call: .
j_call: TRBJ2-3
v_call: TRBV6-5
cdr3_aa: CASQGPSTDTQYF
cdr3_nt: TGTGCCAGCCAGGGCCCTAGCACAGATACGCAGTATTTT

clone_size: .
d_call: TRBD1
j_call: TRBJ1-5
v_call: TRBV6-5
cdr3_aa: CASSPSGTGSQPQHF
cdr3_nt: TGTGCCAGCAGTCCTTCCGGGACAGGCAGTCAGCCCCAGCATTTT

clone_size: .
d_call: TRBD1
j_call: TRBJ1-6
v_call: TRBV9
cdr3_aa: CASSVAGTGERSPLHF
cdr3_nt: TGTGCCAGCAGCGTAGCGGGGACAGGGGAACGGTCACCCCTCCACTTT

clone_size: once
d_call: .
j_call: TRBJ2-1
v_call: TRBV12-3/TRBV12-4
cdr3_aa: CASTLGWSYNEQFF
cdr3_nt: TGTGCCAGCACCCTGGGGTGGTCCTACAATGAGCAGTTCTTC

clone_size: .
d_call: TRBD1
j_call: TRBJ1-1
v_call: TRBV19
cdr3_aa: CASSILGTGATEAFF
cdr3_nt: TGTGCCAGTAGTATATTAGGGACAGGGGCGACTGAAGCTTTCTTT

clone_size: few
d_call: TRBD1
j_call: TRBJ2-5
v_call: TRBV29-1
cdr3_aa: CSVGTDRAEKTQYF
cdr3_nt: TGCAGCGTGGGTACCGACAGGGCGGAGAAGACCCAGTACTTC

clone_size: .
d_call: TRBD1
j_call: TRBJ2-2
v_call: TRBV25-1
cdr3_aa: CATRRTGATGELFF
cdr3_nt: TGTGCCACTCGACGGACAGGGGCCACCGGGGAGCTGTTTTTT

clone_size: .
d_call: .
j_call: TRBJ2-5
v_call: TRBV20-1
cdr3_aa: CSARDLGGEETQYF
cdr3_nt: TGCAGTGCTAGAGATCTAGGAGGAGAGGAGACCCAGTACTTC

clone_size: .
d_call: .
j_call: TRBJ2-1
v_call: TRBV24-1
cdr3_aa: CATSDLEGLNGDEQFF
cdr3_nt: TGTGCCACCAGTGATTTAGAGGGACTCAACGGCGATGAGCAGTTCTTC

clone_size: .
d_call: TRBD2
j_call: TRBJ2-7
v_call: TRBV2
cdr3_aa: CASSEDLAGDYEQYF
cdr3_nt: TGTGCCAGCAGTGAAGACCTAGCGGGAGATTACGAGCAGTACTTC

clone_size: .
d_call: .
j_call: TRBJ2-3
v_call: TRBV9
cdr3_aa: CASSLMVSDTQYF
cdr3_nt: TGCGCCAGCAGCTTGATGGTTTCAGATACGCAGTATTTT

clone_size: .
d_call: .
j_call: TRBJ1-2
v_call: TRBV29-1
cdr3_aa: CSVGNLNEGYTF
cdr3_nt: TGCAGCGTTGGGAACCTCAATGAGGGCTACACCTTC

clone_size: few
d_call: .
j_call: TRBJ2-1
v_call: TRBV9
cdr3_aa: CASGDYNEQFF
cdr3_nt: TGTGCCAGCGGCGATTACAATGAGCAGTTCTTC

clone_size: few
d_call: TRBD1
j_call: TRBJ1-1
v_call: TRBV7-9
cdr3_aa: CASSLTMDRVAFF
cdr3_nt: TGTGCCAGCAGCTTGACTATGGACAGGGTCGCTTTCTTT

clone_size: .
d_call: TRBD2
j_call: TRBJ2-7
v_call: TRBV7-6
cdr3_aa: CASSLDPGGEYEQYF
cdr3_nt: TGTGCCAGCAGCTTGGACCCCGGGGGGGAGTATGAGCAGTACTTC

clone_size: .
d_call: TRBD1
j_call: TRBJ1-6
v_call: TRBV4-2
cdr3_aa: CASSQGPRQGADSPLHF
cdr3_nt: TGTGCCAGCAGCCAAGGACCAAGGCAGGGGGCCGATTCACCCCTCCACTTT

clone_size: few
d_call: .
j_call: TRBJ2-6
v_call: TRBV18
cdr3_aa: CASSPTRLGTGANVLTF
cdr3_nt: TGTGCCAGCTCACCGACTAGATTAGGGACCGGGGCCAACGTCCTGACTTTC

clone_size: .
d_call: .
j_call: TRBJ2-5
v_call: TRBV7-9
cdr3_aa: CASRTGSTQYF
cdr3_nt: TGTGCCAGCAGAACCGGGAGCACCCAGTACTTC

clone_size: .
d_call: TRBD1
j_call: TRBJ2-7
v_call: TRBV29-1
cdr3_aa: CSVWGTVYEQYF
cdr3_nt: TGCAGCGTTTGGGGGACAGTCTACGAGCAGTACTTC

clone_size: once
d_call: TRBD2
j_call: TRBJ2-7
v_call: TRBV12-3/TRBV12-4
cdr3_aa: CASSLRTGEGEQYF
cdr3_nt: TGTGCCAGCAGCCTCAGGACGGGGGAGGGCGAGCAGTACTTC

clone_size: many
d_call: .
j_call: TRBJ2-1
v_call: TRBV11-3
cdr3_aa: CASSPGPQVRNEQFF
cdr3_nt: TGTGCCAGCAGCCCTGGGCCACAGGTGAGGAATGAGCAGTTCTTC

clone_size: many
d_call: TRBD2
j_call: TRBJ2-1
v_call: TRBV5-1
cdr3_aa: CASSKEGGPYNEQFF
cdr3_nt: TGCGCCAGCTCCAAGGAGGGAGGGCCCTACAATGAGCAGTTCTTC

clone_size: .
d_call: .
j_call: TRBJ2-7
v_call: TRBV2
cdr3_aa: CASRPSYEQYF
cdr3_nt: TGTGCCAGCAGACCTTCCTACGAGCAGTACTTC

clone_size: once
d_call: .
j_call: TRBJ2-5
v_call: TRBV7-9
cdr3_aa: CASIGGRLRGAQYF
cdr3_nt: TGTGCCAGCATCGGGGGAAGACTGCGAGGGGCCCAGTACTTC

clone_size: few
d_call: TRBD1
j_call: TRBJ1-3
v_call: TRBV29-1
cdr3_aa: CSVEGQGVGNTIYF
cdr3_nt: TGCAGCGTTGAGGGACAGGGGGTCGGAAACACCATATATTTT

clone_size: many
d_call: .
j_call: TRBJ2-6
v_call: TRBV19
cdr3_aa: CASSIDGGANVLTF
cdr3_nt: TGTGCCAGTAGTATAGATGGTGGGGCCAACGTCCTGACTTTC

clone_size: few
d_call: TRBD2
j_call: TRBJ2-1
v_call: TRBV18
cdr3_aa: CASSPSIGASGDNEQFF
cdr3_nt: TGTGCCAGCTCACCATCTATCGGGGCTAGCGGGGACAATGAGCAGTTCTTC

clone_size: .
d_call: .
j_call: TRBJ1-6
v_call: TRBV12-3/TRBV12-4
cdr3_aa: CASRKLDAPGYSPLHF
cdr3_nt: TGTGCCAGCAGGAAGTTGGACGCCCCCGGGTATTCACCCCTCCACTTT

clone_size: .
d_call: .
j_call: TRBJ2-5
v_call: TRBV7-9
cdr3_aa: CASSPPDRAETQYF
cdr3_nt: TGTGCCAGCAGCCCCCCGGACAGAGCGGAGACCCAGTACTTC

clone_size: .
d_call: TRBD2
j_call: TRBJ2-3
v_call: TRBV20-1
cdr3_aa: CSATGGARDTQYF
cdr3_nt: TGCAGTGCCACCGGGGGGGCGAGGGATACGCAGTATTTT

clone_size: few
d_call: .
j_call: TRBJ1-1
v_call: TRBV20-1
cdr3_aa: CSASRVTNTEALF
cdr3_nt: TGCAGTGCTAGTAGGGTAACGAACACTGAAGCTCTCTTT

clone_size: .
d_call: .
j_call: TRBJ2-5
v_call: TRBV24-1
cdr3_aa: CATSDSGGLQETQYF
cdr3_nt: TGTGCCACCAGTGATTCTGGGGGCCTACAAGAGACCCAGTACTTC

clone_size: few
d_call: .
j_call: TRBJ2-7
v_call: TRBV9
cdr3_aa: CASTSSLGVWYEQYF
cdr3_nt: TGCGCCAGCACCTCCTCCCTGGGGGTCTGGTACGAGCAGTACTTC

clone_size: .
d_call: TRBD1
j_call: TRBJ1-1
v_call: TRBV20-1
cdr3_aa: CSAFEGAASTEAFF
cdr3_nt: TGCAGTGCCTTCGAGGGGGCGGCGAGCACTGAAGCTTTCTTT

clone_size: .
d_call: .
j_call: TRBJ2-7
v_call: TRBV20-1
cdr3_aa: CSARADGGRYEQYF
cdr3_nt: TGCAGTGCTAGGGCTGACGGGGGGCGGTACGAGCAGTACTTC

clone_size: .
d_call: .
j_call: TRBJ1-1
v_call: TRBV6-1
cdr3_aa: CASSQAPSGGSTEAFF
cdr3_nt: TGTGCCAGCAGCCAAGCCCCTAGCGGGGGTAGCACTGAAGCTTTCTTT

clone_size: few
d_call: TRBD2
j_call: TRBJ2-7
v_call: TRBV20-1
cdr3_aa: CSVPSGSTSGRRWEQYF
cdr3_nt: TGCAGTGTCCCGTCCGGATCGACTAGCGGGAGACGGTGGGAGCAGTACTTC

clone_size: few
d_call: TRBD2
j_call: TRBJ2-7
v_call: TRBV20-1
cdr3_aa: CSARIPGLPSYEQYF
cdr3_nt: TGCAGTGCTAGAATACCGGGACTACCATCCTACGAGCAGTACTTC

clone_size: many
d_call: .
j_call: TRBJ1-2
v_call: TRBV2
cdr3_aa: CASSGDSFYGYTF
cdr3_nt: TGTGCCAGCAGTGGAGACAGTTTCTATGGCTACACCTTC

clone_size: many
d_call: .
j_call: TRBJ2-3
v_call: TRBV2
cdr3_aa: CASSSGVPTDTQYF
cdr3_nt: TGTGCCAGCAGCTCCGGTGTACCGACAGATACGCAGTATTTT

clone_size: .
d_call: .
j_call: TRBJ2-2
v_call: TRBV2
cdr3_aa: CASSGHPRTGELFF
cdr3_nt: TGTGCCAGCAGTGGCCACCCGAGGACCGGGGAGCTGTTTTTT

clone_size: .
d_call: .
j_call: TRBJ1-6
v_call: TRBV10-3
cdr3_aa: CAISETTASLLHF
cdr3_nt: TGTGCCATCAGTGAGACAACAGCCTCCCTCCTCCACTTT

clone_size: many
d_call: .
j_call: TRBJ1-4
v_call: TRBV7-8
cdr3_aa: CASSLAEGGSGEKLFF
cdr3_nt: TGTGCCAGCAGCTTAGCTGAAGGTGGCTCGGGTGAAAAACTGTTTTTT

clone_size: .
d_call: .
j_call: TRBJ1-4
v_call: TRBV2
cdr3_aa: CASARAGGATNEKLFF
cdr3_nt: TGTGCCAGCGCTAGGGCGGGGGGCGCAACTAATGAAAAACTGTTTTTT

clone_size: many
d_call: .
j_call: TRBJ2-3
v_call: TRBV5-1
cdr3_aa: CASCTGEYGDTQYF
cdr3_nt: TGCGCCAGCTGTACCGGGGAGTACGGAGATACGCAGTATTTT

clone_size: many
d_call: .
j_call: TRBJ1-2
v_call: TRBV20-1
cdr3_aa: CSAKGDSGQHYGYTF
cdr3_nt: TGCAGTGCAAAGGGAGACAGCGGGCAACACTATGGCTACACCTTC